The 3 T cell receptor beta chains below all came from one sample that was sequenced in a study of shared clonotypes between healthy human individuals (dated by TCRdb to about 2020). The method was the immunoSEQ multiplex PCR assay. TCRdb took this table from immuneACCESS and kept in-frame rearrangements with V and J called. Such tables lack part of the clones; where checked against another copy, unresolved V genes explain under half of the gap, and the rest is unexplained. This sample is represented by about 2 million clones; less than 95% of them were singletons. The ten largest clones take up about 1.1% of the sample. CD8 naive samples were CD45RO-negative cells positively selected for CCR7, giving a CD45RA+CCR7+ population that excluded TemRA cells. The sample consisted of naive CD8+ T cells sorted from blood. According to the study, the label for this sample's cell subset or site signals: CD45RA+CCR7+. The receptors originated from a man between 18 and 29 years old in good health.

The rearrangement joins TRBV4-1 to TRBJ2-5; 8 nucleotides align to TRBD1. The J call is doubtful: the DNA matches TRBJ2-7 better. From germline, CDR1 is MGHRA and CDR2 YSYEKL. The CDR3 has 13 amino acids. Here the CDR3 DNA reads TGCGCCAGCAGCTTGGGACAGGCCTCCGAGCAGTACTTC. Translated: CASSLGQASEQYF.

This chain uses TRBV14 with TRBJ2-7; D is ambiguous. Trimming took 0 bases from V and 3 from J, leaving 15 bases between them. The CDR3 contains 16 residues. Germline V gene lookup returns CDR1 SGHDN and CDR2 FVKESK. The CDR3 protein is CASSQDGRVGFYEQYF. In nucleotides, the CDR3 is TGTGCCAGCAGCCAAGATGGTAGGGTAGGGTTCTACGAGCAGTACTTC. The variable domain in full, with the rest retrieved from reference TRBV14 and TRBJ2-7, is EAGVTQFPSHSVIEKGQTVTLRCDPISGHDNLYWYRRVMGKEIKFLLHFVKESKQDESGMPNNRFLAERTGGTYSTLKVQPAELEDSGVYFCASSQDGRVGFYEQYFGPGTRLTVT.

This chain connects TRBV27 to TRBJ1-1; D perhaps matches TRBD1 (5 bases). V was pared by 9 bases and J by 10 bases, with 27 bases between. The CDR3 runs 15 residues. Germline V gene sequence: CDR1 MNHEY, CDR2 SMNVEV (reference sequence). This CDR3 reads CARLIPTDGREGAFF. The CDR3 DNA sequence: TGTGCCAGACTAATCCCAACGGATGGCAGGGAAGGAGCTTTCTTT.